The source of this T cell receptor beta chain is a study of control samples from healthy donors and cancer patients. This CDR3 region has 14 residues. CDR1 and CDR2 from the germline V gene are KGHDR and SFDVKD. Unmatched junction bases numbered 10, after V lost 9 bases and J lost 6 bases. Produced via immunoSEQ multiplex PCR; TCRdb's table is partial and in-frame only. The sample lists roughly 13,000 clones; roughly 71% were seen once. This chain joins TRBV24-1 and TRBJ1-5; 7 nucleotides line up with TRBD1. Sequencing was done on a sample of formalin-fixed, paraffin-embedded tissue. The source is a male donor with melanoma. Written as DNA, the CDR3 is TGTGCCACCCAAAGACAGGGCCTTGGTCAGCCCCAGCATTTT. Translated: CATQRQGLGQPQHF.